A selection of T cell receptor beta chains follows, all from one sample in a study of T cell changes during pregnancy in multiple sclerosis. Assay: immunoSEQ multiplex PCR; the TCRdb copy retains only in-frame clones and omits some. This sample yields tens of thousands of clones, of which about 88% are seen a single time; under 0.75% belongs to the top ten. Sample: CD4+ T cells from peripheral blood mononuclear cells, taken in the first trimester of pregnancy. All receptors derive from a female donor with multiple sclerosis, enrolled in a pregnancy study. CDR3s include the opening cysteine and the closing phenylalanine or tryptophan. The order of the fields is clone size, V gene, D gene, J gene, CDR3 protein, CDR3 DNA. A D gene is named only where the DNA matches it firmly. Where a row states a size, it is once, few, many or the class of an expanded clone; other rows omit it.

>NA|TRBV28|TRBD2|TRBJ2-1
CASSITSGSIEQFF
TGTGCCAGCAGCATCACTAGCGGGAGTATTGAGCAGTTCTTC
>NA|TRBV4-1|NA|TRBJ1-2
CASSQDRQNLFFNYGYTF
TGCGCCAGCAGCCAAGACCGACAGAATTTATTCTTCAACTATGGCTACACCTTC
>NA|TRBV14|TRBD1|TRBJ1-2
CASSRGQNNYGYTF
TGTGCCAGCAGCCGGGGACAGAATAACTATGGCTACACCTTC
>NA|TRBV2|NA|TRBJ2-2
CASRLRLRVGELFF
TGTGCCAGCCGCCTGCGGTTAAGAGTGGGGGAGCTGTTTTTT
>NA|TRBV18|TRBD1|TRBJ2-1
CASSLLRQGYNEQFF
TGTGCCAGCTCCCTCCTCCGACAGGGATACAATGAGCAGTTCTTC
>NA|TRBV29-1|NA|TRBJ2-1
CSVERGSSYNEQFF
TGCAGCGTTGAAAGGGGTAGCTCCTACAATGAGCAGTTCTTC
>once|TRBV14|NA|TRBJ2-1
CASSHRGGVTYNEQFF
TGTGCCAGCAGCCATCGAGGCGGCGTTACCTACAATGAGCAGTTCTTC
>NA|TRBV19|NA|TRBJ2-3
CASSLGTNTFSTDTQYF
TGTGCCAGTAGTCTAGGGACAAACACATTCAGCACAGATACGCAGTATTTT
>few|TRBV18|TRBD2|TRBJ2-1
CASSWTSGTSYNEQFF
TGTGCCAGCTCCTGGACTAGCGGGACTTCCTACAATGAGCAGTTCTTC
>few|TRBV5-1|NA|TRBJ1-6
CASSTTGRNSPLHF
TGCGCCAGCAGCACCACGGGTCGAAATTCACCCCTCCACTTT
>NA|TRBV27|NA|TRBJ2-2
CASRDVLGRGTGELFF
TGTGCCAGCAGGGATGTATTAGGCAGGGGCACCGGGGAGCTGTTTTTT
>NA|TRBV2|TRBD2|TRBJ2-2
CASSNEGGLAGVSGELFF
TGTGCCAGCAGTAACGAGGGTGGTCTAGCGGGAGTAAGCGGGGAGCTGTTTTTT
>NA|TRBV30|NA|TRBJ1-2
CAWRTGKDGYTF
TGTGCCTGGAGAACAGGGAAGGATGGCTACACCTTC
>NA|TRBV7-9|TRBD2|TRBJ2-3
CASSWETSGSSDTQYF
TGTGCCAGCAGCTGGGAGACTAGCGGGAGTTCAGATACGCAGTATTTT
>NA|TRBV18|NA|TRBJ2-5
CASSPLAGEETQYF
TGTGCCAGCTCACCACTGGCAGGGGAAGAGACCCAGTACTTC
>NA|TRBV19|TRBD1|TRBJ1-4
CASSNDRGPTNEKLFF
TGTGCCAGTAGTAACGACAGGGGCCCAACTAATGAAAAACTGTTTTTT
>NA|TRBV11-3|TRBD2|TRBJ2-2
CASSLGTGGTGELFF
TGTGCCAGCAGCTTAGGCACCGGGGGGACCGGGGAGCTGTTTTTT
>NA|TRBV19|TRBD1|TRBJ1-5
CASRMRTGRTGQPQHF
TGTGCCAGTAGGATGAGGACAGGGCGTACGGGGCAGCCCCAGCATTTT
>few|TRBV5-1|NA|TRBJ1-6
CASSLGFTENSPLHF
TGCGCCAGCAGCTTGGGGTTTACTGAAAATTCACCCCTCCACTTT
>NA|TRBV30|TRBD1|TRBJ1-2
CARTGGNYGYTF
TGTGCCCGGACAGGGGGGAACTATGGCTACACCTTC
>NA|TRBV14|TRBD1|TRBJ1-1
CASSQVPGGSWKNTEAFF
TGTGCCAGCAGCCAAGTTCCAGGGGGCTCGTGGAAGAACACTGAAGCTTTCTTT
>NA|TRBV9|NA|TRBJ2-7
CASSVVYEQYF
TGTGCCAGCAGCGTAGTATACGAGCAGTACTTC
>NA|TRBV6-4|TRBD1|TRBJ1-5
CASSERQGYLYYQPQHF
TGTGCCAGCAGTGAACGACAGGGCTATCTCTATTACCAGCCCCAGCATTTT
>few|TRBV2|TRBD1|TRBJ1-1
CASTGGLSTEAFF
TGTGCCAGTACAGGGGGCTTGAGCACTGAAGCTTTCTTT
>NA|TRBV4-1|NA|TRBJ1-1
CASSQESVPNTEAFF
TGCGCCAGCAGCCAAGAGTCGGTCCCAAACACTGAAGCTTTCTTT
>NA|TRBV7-3|NA|TRBJ2-1
CASSLSGDLDWDEQFF
TGTGCCAGCAGCTTGTCGGGAGACCTAGATTGGGATGAGCAGTTCTTC
>NA|TRBV11-2|TRBD1|TRBJ2-5
CASRERGQGETQYF
TGTGCCAGCAGGGAGCGGGGACAGGGGGAGACCCAGTACTTC
>few|TRBV10-3|TRBD1|TRBJ1-2
CAISEDRGQYGYTF
TGTGCCATCAGTGAGGACAGGGGGCAATATGGCTACACCTTC
>NA|TRBV7-8|NA|TRBJ1-5
CASSLPGALHPQHF
TGTGCCAGCAGCTTACCAGGGGCCCTCCATCCCCAGCATTTT
>NA|TRBV10-3|NA|TRBJ2-7
CAISATRRAGQLNEQYF
TGTGCCATCAGTGCCACCCGTCGGGCGGGACAGTTAAACGAGCAGTACTTC
>NA|TRBV30|TRBD1|TRBJ1-5
CACRTGGLDQPQHF
TGTGCCTGCCGGACAGGGGGTTTGGATCAGCCCCAGCATTTT
>once|TRBV5-4|TRBD1|TRBJ1-4
CASSQPGQGVEKLFF
TGTGCCAGCAGCCAACCGGGACAGGGGGTGGAAAAACTGTTTTTT
>NA|TRBV2|TRBD2|TRBJ2-2
CASSETRRAGRFGLAAGGELFF
TGTGCCAGCAGTGAAACGCGTAGGGCGGGCCGTTTCGGACTAGCGGCGGGGGGGGAGCTGTTTTTT
>NA|TRBV2|NA|TRBJ1-4
CASRGIEEKLFF
TGTGCCAGCAGGGGCATCGAGGAAAAACTGTTTTTT
>medium-sized|TRBV7-8|TRBD2|TRBJ2-7
CASSLRVGLAGGSYEQYF
TGTGCCAGCAGCTTGAGGGTCGGGCTAGCGGGAGGTTCCTACGAGCAGTACTTC
>NA|TRBV11-2|TRBD2|TRBJ2-2
CASSLSGVNTGELFF
TGTGCCAGCAGCTTAAGCGGGGTGAACACCGGGGAGCTGTTTTTT
>NA|TRBV2|NA|TRBJ1-4
CASKRNWANEKLFF
TGTGCCAGCAAGCGGAACTGGGCTAATGAAAAACTGTTTTTT
>NA|TRBV30|NA|TRBJ1-5
CAWSFPYSNQPQHF
TGTGCCTGGAGTTTTCCTTATAGCAATCAGCCCCAGCATTTT
>few|TRBV28|NA|TRBJ1-1
CASSSGHITEAFF
TGTGCCAGCAGTTCGGGACACATCACTGAAGCTTTCTTT
>NA|TRBV7-2|NA|TRBJ2-5
CASSSRSGQETQYF
TGTGCCAGCAGCTCCAGGTCTGGTCAGGAGACCCAGTACTTC
>few|TRBV30|NA|TRBJ1-3
CAWNPQNSGNTIYF
TGTGCCTGGAATCCCCAGAACTCTGGAAACACCATATATTTT
>NA|TRBV28|NA|TRBJ2-3
CASRLAPTDTQYF
TGTGCCAGCCGGCTAGCGCCCACAGATACGCAGTATTTT
>NA|TRBV18|TRBD1|TRBJ1-3
CASSPGTGVSGNTIYF
TGTGCCAGCTCACCCGGGACAGGGGTCTCTGGAAACACCATATATTTT
>NA|TRBV28|TRBD1|TRBJ1-1
CASSRQGTGMNTEAFF
TGTGCCAGCAGTCGACAGGGGACAGGCATGAACACTGAAGCTTTCTTT
>NA|TRBV7-2|TRBD2|TRBJ2-4
CASSAGLAGGLTKNIQYF
TGTGCCAGCAGCGCCGGACTAGCGGGGGGGCTGACAAAAAACATTCAGTACTTC
>NA|TRBV27|TRBD2|TRBJ2-3
CASSFLTSGGNTQYF
TGTGCCAGCAGTTTTCTCACTAGCGGGGGGAATACGCAGTATTTT
>NA|TRBV19|TRBD1|TRBJ1-2
CASSPLPGTGSFGYGYTF
TGTGCCAGTAGCCCACTCCCCGGGACAGGGAGTTTCGGCTATGGCTACACCTTC
>NA|TRBV2|NA|TRBJ2-1
CASSLSSGVNEQFF
TGTGCCAGCAGTTTGTCCTCAGGGGTCAATGAGCAGTTCTTC
>NA|TRBV30|NA|TRBJ1-2
CAWSVTGYGYTF
TGTGCCTGGAGTGTAACAGGCTATGGCTACACCTTC
>NA|TRBV5-6|NA|TRBJ1-1
CASSLRATNTEAFF
TGTGCCAGCAGCCTGAGGGCTACGAACACTGAAGCTTTCTTT
>few|TRBV2|NA|TRBJ1-1
CASLRNTEAFF
TGTGCCAGCCTGAGGAACACTGAAGCTTTCTTT
>once|TRBV5-4|NA|TRBJ2-3
CASSSLRIRGDTDTQYF
TGTGCCAGCAGCTCGCTACGGATTAGGGGTGACACAGATACGCAGTATTTT
>few|TRBV30|TRBD1|TRBJ1-1
CAWRVQGRNTEAFF
TGTGCCTGGAGAGTACAGGGGAGGAACACTGAAGCTTTCTTT
>NA|TRBV9|NA|TRBJ1-6
CASSVNRQDSPLHF
TGTGCCAGCAGCGTTAACCGGCAGGATTCACCCCTCCACTTT
>NA|TRBV18|NA|TRBJ2-7
CASSLGHFTHYEQYF
TGTGCCAGCTCCCTCGGACATTTCACCCACTACGAGCAGTACTTC
>NA|TRBV2|NA|TRBJ2-5
CASSAQQKQETQYF
TGTGCCAGCAGCGCACAGCAAAAGCAAGAGACCCAGTACTTC
>NA|TRBV29-1|TRBD1|TRBJ2-7
CSVQGAYEQYF
TGCAGCGTACAGGGGGCCTACGAGCAGTACTTC